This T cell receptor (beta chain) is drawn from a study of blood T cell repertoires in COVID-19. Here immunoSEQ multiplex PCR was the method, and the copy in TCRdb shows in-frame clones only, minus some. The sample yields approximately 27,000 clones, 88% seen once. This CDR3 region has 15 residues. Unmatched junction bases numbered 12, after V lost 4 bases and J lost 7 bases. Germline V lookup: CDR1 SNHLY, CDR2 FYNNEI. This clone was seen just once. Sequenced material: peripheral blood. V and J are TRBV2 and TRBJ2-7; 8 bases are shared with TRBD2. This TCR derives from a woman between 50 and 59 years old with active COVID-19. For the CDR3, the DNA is TGTGCCAGCAGTGGTCTTTCCAGCGGGAGAGGTGAGCAGTACTTC. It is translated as CASSGLSSGRGEQYF.